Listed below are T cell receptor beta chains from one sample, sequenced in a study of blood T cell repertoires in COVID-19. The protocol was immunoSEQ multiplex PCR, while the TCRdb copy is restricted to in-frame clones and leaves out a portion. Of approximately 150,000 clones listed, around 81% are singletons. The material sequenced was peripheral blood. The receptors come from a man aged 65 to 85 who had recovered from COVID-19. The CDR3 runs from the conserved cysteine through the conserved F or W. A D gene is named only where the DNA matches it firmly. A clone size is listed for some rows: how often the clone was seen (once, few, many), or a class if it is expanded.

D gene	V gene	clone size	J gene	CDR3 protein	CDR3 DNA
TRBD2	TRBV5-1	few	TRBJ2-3	CASSLSAGSADTQYF	TGCGCCAGCAGCTTATCAGCGGGATCAGCGGATACGCAGTATTTT
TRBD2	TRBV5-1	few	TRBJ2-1	CASSPPGTSGRSEQFF	TGCGCCAGCAGCCCACCCGGGACTAGCGGGAGGAGTGAGCAGTTCTTC
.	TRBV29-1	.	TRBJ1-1	CSVLQSNTEAFF	TGCAGCGTTCTCCAGTCGAACACTGAAGCTTTCTTT
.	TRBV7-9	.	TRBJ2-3	CASSTWGGSTDTQYF	TGTGCCAGCAGCACATGGGGCGGAAGCACAGATACGCAGTATTTT
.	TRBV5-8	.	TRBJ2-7	CASSFFGRWPGGEQYF	TGTGCCAGCAGCTTTTTCGGACGGTGGCCAGGGGGGGAGCAGTACTTC
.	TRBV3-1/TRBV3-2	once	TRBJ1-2	CASSRRGDGYTF	TGTGCCAGCAGCCGCAGGGGCGATGGCTACACCTTC
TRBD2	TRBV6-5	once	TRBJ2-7	CASSYTPLAGFYEQYF	TGTGCCAGCAGTTACACCCCGCTAGCGGGATTCTACGAGCAGTACTTC
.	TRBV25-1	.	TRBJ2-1	CASSEQGRSEQFF	TGTGCCAGCAGTGAACAGGGAAGAAGTGAGCAGTTCTTC
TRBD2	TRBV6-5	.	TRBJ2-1	CASGLAGVVNEQFF	TGTGCCAGCGGACTAGCGGGAGTAGTTAATGAGCAGTTCTTC
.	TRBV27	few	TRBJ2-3	CASSLSAATDTQYF	TGTGCCAGCAGTTTATCGGCCGCCACAGATACGCAGTATTTT
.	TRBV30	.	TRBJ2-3	CAWRGLTSTDTQYF	TGTGCCTGGAGGGGACTTACTAGCACAGATACGCAGTATTTT
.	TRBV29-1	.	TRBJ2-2	CSVVRGSTGELFF	TGCAGCGTTGTTAGGGGTTCCACCGGGGAGCTGTTTTTT
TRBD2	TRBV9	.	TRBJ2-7	CASSPGLAGGLLHEQYF	TGTGCCAGCAGCCCAGGACTAGCGGGAGGGTTATTACACGAGCAGTACTTC
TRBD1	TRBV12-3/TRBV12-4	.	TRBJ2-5	CASSSGGIGTQYF	TGTGCCAGCAGCTCAGGGGGTATCGGGACCCAGTACTTC
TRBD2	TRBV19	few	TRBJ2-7	CASSGLAGGYEQYF	TGTGCCAGTAGTGGACTAGCGGGAGGTTACGAGCAGTACTTC
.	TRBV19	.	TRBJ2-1	CASSPPWLDRKDTYNEQFF	TGTGCCAGTAGTCCTCCTTGGCTCGACAGAAAGGACACCTACAATGAGCAGTTCTTC
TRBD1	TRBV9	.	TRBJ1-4	CASSVLTGDREKLFF	TGTGCCAGCAGCGTCTTGACAGGGGATCGCGAAAAACTGTTTTTT
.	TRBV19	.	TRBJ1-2	CASSKDSLSYGYTF	TGTGCCAGTAGTAAAGACAGTTTAAGCTATGGCTACACCTTC
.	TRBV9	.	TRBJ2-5	CASSVGGSQETQYF	TGTGCCAGCAGCGTAGGAGGGTCTCAAGAGACCCAGTACTTC
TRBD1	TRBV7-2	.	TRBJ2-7	CASSYQTGTYEQYF	TGTGCCAGCAGCTACCAGACAGGGACCTACGAGCAGTACTTC
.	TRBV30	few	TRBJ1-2	CAWNNGGYTF	TGTGCCTGGAATAATGGCGGCTACACCTTC
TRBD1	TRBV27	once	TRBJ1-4	CASSFSRQGGEKLFF	TGTGCCAGCAGTTTTTCGCGACAGGGCGGTGAGAAACTGTTTTTT
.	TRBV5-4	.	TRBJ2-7	CASSQADLAWQYF	TGTGCCAGCAGCCAGGCGGACTTGGCTTGGCAGTACTTC
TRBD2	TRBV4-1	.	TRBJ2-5	CASSLGLAGVGETQYF	TGCGCCAGCAGCCTGGGACTAGCGGGAGTAGGAGAGACCCAGTACTTC
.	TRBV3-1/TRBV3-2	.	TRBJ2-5	CASSPPRWEQETQYF	TGTGCCAGCAGCCCCCCTAGGTGGGAGCAAGAGACCCAGTACTTC
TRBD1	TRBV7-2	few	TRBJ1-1	CASSLDRRQGKGTEAFF	TGTGCCAGCAGCTTAGATCGTCGACAGGGAAAGGGGACTGAAGCTTTCTTT
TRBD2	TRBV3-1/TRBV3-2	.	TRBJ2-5	CASRGTRTETQYF	TGTGCCAGCAGAGGGACTAGGACGGAGACCCAGTACTTC
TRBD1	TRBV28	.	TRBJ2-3	CASSPRQGAGTQYF	TGTGCCAGCAGCCCGCGACAGGGGGCAGGTACGCAGTATTTT
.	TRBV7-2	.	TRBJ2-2	CASSPPGKPGELFF	TGTGCCAGCAGCCCTCCCGGGAAGCCCGGGGAGCTGTTTTTT
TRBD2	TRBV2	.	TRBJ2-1	CASTAETSVYNEQFF	TGTGCCAGCACCGCAGAGACTAGCGTATACAATGAGCAGTTCTTC
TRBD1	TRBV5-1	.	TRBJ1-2	CASGQGNGYTF	TGCGCCAGTGGACAGGGTAATGGCTACACCTTC
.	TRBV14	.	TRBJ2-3	CASSQVYDPQYF	TGTGCCAGCAGCCAAGTCTATGATCCGCAGTATTTT
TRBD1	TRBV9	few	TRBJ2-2	CASSVGTGGGTGELFF	TGTGCCAGCAGCGTGGGGACAGGCGGAGGGACCGGGGAGCTGTTTTTT
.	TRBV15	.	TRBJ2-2	CATSRARTGTGELFF	TGTGCCACCAGCAGGGCCCGAACAGGGACCGGGGAGCTGTTTTTT
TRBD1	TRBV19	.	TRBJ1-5	CASSGTGSQPQHF	TGTGCCAGTAGTGGGACAGGCAGTCAGCCCCAGCATTTT
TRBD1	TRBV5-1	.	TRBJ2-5	CASRAGTGGGETQYF	TGCGCCAGCAGGGCCGGGACAGGGGGCGGAGAGACCCAGTACTTC
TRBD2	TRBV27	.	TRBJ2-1	CASSQAGGSSYNEQFF	TGTGCCAGCAGTCAAGCCGGCGGGAGCTCCTACAATGAGCAGTTCTTC
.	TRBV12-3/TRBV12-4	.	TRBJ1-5	CASQGSNQPQHF	TGTGCCAGCCAGGGCAGCAATCAGCCCCAGCATTTT
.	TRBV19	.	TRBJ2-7	CASTLGGGSGSYEQYF	TGTGCCAGTACCCTTGGGGGCGGGAGCGGGTCCTACGAGCAGTACTTC
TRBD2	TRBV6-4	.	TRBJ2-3	CASSLTSGNGDTQYF	TGTGCCAGCAGTCTTACTAGCGGGAACGGAGATACGCAGTATTTT
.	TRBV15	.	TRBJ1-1	CATRGGRENTEAFF	TGTGCCACCAGAGGCGGCAGAGAGAACACTGAAGCTTTCTTT
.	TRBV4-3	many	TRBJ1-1	CASSQDDRANTEAFF	TGCGCCAGCAGCCAAGACGACAGAGCGAACACTGAAGCTTTCTTT
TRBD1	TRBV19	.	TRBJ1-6	CASSMRAGGTLHF	TGTGCCAGTAGTATGAGGGCAGGGGGCACCCTCCACTTT
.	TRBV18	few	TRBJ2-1	CASSPGLFNEQFF	TGTGCCAGCTCACCCGGACTCTTTAATGAGCAGTTCTTC
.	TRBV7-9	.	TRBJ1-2	CASSLLSYGYTF	TGTGCCAGCAGCTTACTGAGCTATGGCTACACCTTC
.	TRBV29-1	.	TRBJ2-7	CSVTDARSSYEQYF	TGCAGCGTGACCGATGCTAGGAGCTCCTACGAGCAGTACTTC
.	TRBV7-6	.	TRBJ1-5	CASSLPKWQGKVLQPQHF	TGTGCCAGCAGCCTCCCCAAGTGGCAGGGGAAAGTATTGCAGCCCCAGCATTTT
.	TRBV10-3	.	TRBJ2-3	CAIAGMDTDTQYF	TGTGCCATCGCGGGGATGGACACAGATACGCAGTATTTT
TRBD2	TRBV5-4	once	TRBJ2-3	CASSLVYLAVSTDTQYF	TGTGCCAGCAGCTTGGTTTATCTAGCGGTGAGCACAGATACGCAGTATTTT
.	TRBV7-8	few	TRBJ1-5	CASSFPHSNQPQHF	TGTGCCAGCAGCTTCCCCCATAGCAATCAGCCCCAGCATTTT